This T cell receptor (beta chain) was profiled in a study of T-cell reconstitution after alpha-beta-depleted transplantation in children. Study findings and constraints: Where some patients showed high TCRbeta diversity at day 60, it came from recipient T cells and thymic progenitors that had survived.

The CDR3 loop spans 14 amino acids. V was pared by 5 bases and J by 3 bases, with 6 bases of the junction left unmatched. Germline V gives CDR1 SSHAT, CDR2 FNYEAQ (reference sequence). A TCRbeta library incorporating unique molecular identifiers was prepared. Using its own MiXCR run on the PCR reads, TCRdb lists one record per CDR3 protein. There are fewer than 550,000 distinct CDR3 sequences in the sample; roughly 11% occur only once, and less than 15% lies in the top ten. Of note for this clonotype: Its antigen remains unidentified.

This rearrangement joins TRBV7-7 to TRBJ2-7; 8 positions agree with TRBD1. The receptor's source is a female patient aged 2-9 years who had a stem cell transplant for aplastic anemia, so the T cells may come from the graft donor. Sequenced material: PBMCs, mostly from graft donor cells, taken 180 days after TCRalphabeta/CD19-depleted stem cell transplant. CDR3 DNA: TGTGCCAGCAGCCCGACAGGGGCGAGCTACGAGCAGTACTTC. Its translation: CASSPTGASYEQYF.